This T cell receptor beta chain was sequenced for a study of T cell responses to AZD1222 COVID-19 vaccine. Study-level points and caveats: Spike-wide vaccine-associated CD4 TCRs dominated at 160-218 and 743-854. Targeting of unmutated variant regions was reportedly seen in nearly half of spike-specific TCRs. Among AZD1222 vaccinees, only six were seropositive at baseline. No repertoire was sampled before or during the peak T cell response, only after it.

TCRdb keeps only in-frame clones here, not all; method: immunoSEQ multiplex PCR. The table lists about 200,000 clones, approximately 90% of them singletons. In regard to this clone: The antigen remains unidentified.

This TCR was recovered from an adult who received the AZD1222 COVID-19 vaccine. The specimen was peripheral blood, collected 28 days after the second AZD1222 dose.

CDR3 residues: CSASEGWTKNIQYF. The CDR3 bases are TGCAGTGCTAGTGAGGGCTGGACCAAAAACATTCAGTACTTC. This chain links TRBV20-1 with TRBJ2-4; TRBD2 is a possible D gene (5 bases). CDR1 DFQATT and CDR2 SNEGSKA come from the germline V gene (reference sequence). Deletions cut 3 bases from V and 2 bases from J, with 11 bases between. The CDR3 is 14 amino acids.